Described below is a single T cell receptor beta chain sequence and its context. Its matching antigen is unknown. The data derive from a study of cytomegalovirus exposure and HLA in healthy donors. For the study at large: The platform used for the roughly 120 validation repertoires matched that of the 666 first-cohort repertoires, a later analysis reported. General observations from the study: In a later analysis, first-cohort TCR clusters were found to tend to co-occur in the 100 to 150 validation repertoires. Some public TCRs appeared in many individuals, while most sequences were rare.

Method: immunoSEQ multiplex PCR; TCRdb's copy keeps in-frame clones and lacks some. The sample lists roughly 350,000 clones, 75% to 90% occurring once. The sequenced sample was PBMCs. This receptor was obtained from a woman aged 18-29 years in good health and CMV-seronegative.

The CDR3 nucleotides are TGTGCCAGCAGCTTAGTTTGGACAGCGATGGAGACCCAGTACTTC. Residues: CASSLVWTAMETQYF. This sequence joins TRBV11-2 and TRBJ2-5; tentative D call: TRBD1 (6 bases). Germline V gene lookup returns CDR1 SGHAT and CDR2 FQNNGV. The CDR3 consists of 15 residues. V lost 1 base and J lost 5, with 14 bases in between. Based on the CDR3 plus reference TRBV11-2 and TRBJ2-5, the full variable domain is EAGVAQSPRYKIIEKRQSVAFWCNPISGHATLYWYQQILGQGPKLLIQFQNNGVVDDSQLPKDRFSAERLKGVDSTLKIQPAKLEDSAVYLCASSLVWTAMETQYFGPGTRLLVL.